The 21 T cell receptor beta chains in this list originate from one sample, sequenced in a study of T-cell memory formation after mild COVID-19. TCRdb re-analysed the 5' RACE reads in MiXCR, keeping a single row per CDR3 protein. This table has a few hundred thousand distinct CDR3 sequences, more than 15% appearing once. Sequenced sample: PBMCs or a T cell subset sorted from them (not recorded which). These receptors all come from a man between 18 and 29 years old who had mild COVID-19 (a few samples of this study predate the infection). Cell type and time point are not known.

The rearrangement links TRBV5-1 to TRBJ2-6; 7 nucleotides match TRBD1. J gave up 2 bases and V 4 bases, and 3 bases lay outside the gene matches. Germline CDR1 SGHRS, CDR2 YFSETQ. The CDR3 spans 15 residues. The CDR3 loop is CASSRDRAGANVLTF. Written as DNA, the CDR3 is TGCGCCAGCAGCCGTGACAGGGCTGGGGCCAACGTCCTGACTTTC.

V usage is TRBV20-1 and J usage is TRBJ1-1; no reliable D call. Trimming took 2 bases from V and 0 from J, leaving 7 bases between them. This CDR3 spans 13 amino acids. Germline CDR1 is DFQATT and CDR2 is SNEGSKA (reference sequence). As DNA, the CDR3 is TGCAGTGCTAGAAAGGGAATGAACACTGAAGCTTTCTTT. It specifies CSARKGMNTEAFF.

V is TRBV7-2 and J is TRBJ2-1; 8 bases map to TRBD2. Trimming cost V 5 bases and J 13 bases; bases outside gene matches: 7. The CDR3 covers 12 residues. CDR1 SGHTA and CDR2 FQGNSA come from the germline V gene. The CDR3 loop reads CASSPSGGRQFF. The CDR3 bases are TGTGCCAGCAGCCCGTCGGGGGGGCGCCAGTTCTTC.

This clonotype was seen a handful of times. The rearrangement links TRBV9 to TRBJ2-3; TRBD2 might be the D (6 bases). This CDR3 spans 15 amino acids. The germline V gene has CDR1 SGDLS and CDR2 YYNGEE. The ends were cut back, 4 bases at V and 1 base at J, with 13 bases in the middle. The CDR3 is CASSPAAGGTDTQYF. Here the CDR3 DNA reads TGTGCCAGCAGCCCCGCAGCGGGCGGCACAGATACGCAGTATTTT.

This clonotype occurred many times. The CDR3 region has the DNA TGCAGCGTTGGAGGGGGCGCGAGTTATGGCTACACCTTC. This sequence encodes CSVGGGASYGYTF. V and J are TRBV29-1 and TRBJ1-2; 7 bases line up with TRBD1. The V segment lost 4 bases and the J segment 5 bases; nucleotides outside the gene matches: 7. Looked up from germline, CDR1 is SQVTM and CDR2 is ANQGSEA. CDR3 length equals 13 residues. Combining the CDR3 with reference TRBV29-1 and TRBJ1-2 gives the whole variable domain SAVISQKPSRDICQRGTSLTIQCQVDSQVTMMFWYRQQPGQSLTLIATANQGSEATYESGFVIDKFPISRPNLTFSTLTVSNMSPEDSSIYLCSVGGGASYGYTFGSGTRLTVV.

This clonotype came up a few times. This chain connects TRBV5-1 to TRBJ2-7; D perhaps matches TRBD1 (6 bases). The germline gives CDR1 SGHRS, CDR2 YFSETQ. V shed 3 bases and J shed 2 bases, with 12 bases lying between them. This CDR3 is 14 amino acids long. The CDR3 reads CASSSRGGTYEQYF. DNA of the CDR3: TGCGCCAGCAGCTCCAGGGGTGGGACCTACGAGCAGTACTTC.

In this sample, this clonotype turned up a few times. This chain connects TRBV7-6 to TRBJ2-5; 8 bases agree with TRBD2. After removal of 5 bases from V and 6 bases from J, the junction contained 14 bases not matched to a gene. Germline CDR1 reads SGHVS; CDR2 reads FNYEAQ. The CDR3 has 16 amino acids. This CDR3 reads CASSPSQQRGRKTQYF. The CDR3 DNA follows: TGTGCCAGCAGCCCGTCGCAGCAGCGGGGGAGAAAGACCCAGTACTTC. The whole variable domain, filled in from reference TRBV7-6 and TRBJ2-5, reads GAGVSQSPRYKVTKRGQDVALRCDPISGHVSLYWYRQALGQGPEFLTYFNYEAQQDKSGLPNDRFSAERPEGSISTLTIQRTEQRDSAMYRCASSPSQQRGRKTQYFGPGTRLLVL.

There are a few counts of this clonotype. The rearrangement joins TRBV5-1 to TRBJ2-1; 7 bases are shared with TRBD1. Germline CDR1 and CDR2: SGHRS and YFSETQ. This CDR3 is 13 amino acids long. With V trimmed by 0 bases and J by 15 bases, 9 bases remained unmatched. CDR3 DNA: TGCGCCAGCAGCTTGGAGGGGGCGAATCCTCGGTTCTTC. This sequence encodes CASSLEGANPRFF.

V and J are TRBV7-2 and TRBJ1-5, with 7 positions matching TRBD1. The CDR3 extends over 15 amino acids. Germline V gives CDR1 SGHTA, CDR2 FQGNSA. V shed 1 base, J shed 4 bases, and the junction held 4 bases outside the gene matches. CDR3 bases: TGTGCCAGCAGCTTAGGGGGGACAGCTAATCAGCCCCAGCATTTT. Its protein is CASSLGGTANQPQHF.

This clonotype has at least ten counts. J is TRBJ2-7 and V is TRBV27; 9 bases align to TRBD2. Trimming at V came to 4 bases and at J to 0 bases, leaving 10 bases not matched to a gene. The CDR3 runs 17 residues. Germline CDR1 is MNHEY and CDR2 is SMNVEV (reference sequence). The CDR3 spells CASSSRLAGQSSYEQYF. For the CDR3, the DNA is TGTGCCAGCAGTTCGCGGCTAGCGGGACAGAGCTCCTACGAGCAGTACTTC.

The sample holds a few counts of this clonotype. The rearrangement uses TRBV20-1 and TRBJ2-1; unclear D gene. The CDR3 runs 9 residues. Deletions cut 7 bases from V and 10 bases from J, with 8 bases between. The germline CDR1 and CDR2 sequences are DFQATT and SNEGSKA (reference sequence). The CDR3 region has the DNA TGCAGTGTACTCAGGGAGCAGTTCTTC. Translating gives CSVLREQFF.

DNA for the CDR3: TGTGCCAGCAGACCCGACAGGGGAAACTATGGCTACACCTTC. Translating it yields CASRPDRGNYGYTF. This sequence joins TRBV7-2 and TRBJ1-2; 8 nucleotides agree with TRBD1. This CDR3 region has 14 residues. Germline assignment: CDR1 SGHTA and CDR2 FQGNSA. V lost 6 bases to trimming and J lost 2 bases; unmatched junction nucleotides: 5. The full variable domain, in which reference TRBV7-2 and TRBJ1-2 provide the parts outside the CDR3, is GAGVSQSPSNKVTEKGKDVELRCDPISGHTALYWYRQSLGQGLEFLIYFQGNSAPDKSGLPSDRFSAERTGGSVSTLTIQRTQQEDSAVYLCASRPDRGNYGYTFGSGTRLTVV.

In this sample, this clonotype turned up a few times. CDR3: CASSYSNSNEKLFF. In nucleotides, the CDR3 is TGTGCCAGCAGTTACAGTAACTCTAATGAAAAACTGTTTTTT. This chain joins TRBV14 and TRBJ1-4; no clear D gene. The CDR3 is made up of 14 amino acids. The germline gives CDR1 SGHDN, CDR2 FVKESK. The V end lost 6 bases, the J end lost 3 bases, and 11 bases lay between the germline ends.

The CDR3, as DNA: TGTGCCAGCAGCTTAGTGGCCAACTCCTACGAGCAGTACGTC. Residues: CASSLVANSYEQYV. The chain recombines TRBV7-2 with TRBJ2-7; D unclear. Trimming left V 1 base short and J 0 bases short, with 7 bases between. The germline gives CDR1 SGHTA, CDR2 FQGNSA. This CDR3 is built from 14 residues.

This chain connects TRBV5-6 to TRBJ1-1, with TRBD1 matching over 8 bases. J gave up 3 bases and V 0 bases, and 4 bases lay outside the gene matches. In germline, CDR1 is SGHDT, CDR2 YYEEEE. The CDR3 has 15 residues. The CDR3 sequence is CASSLEQGAYTEAFF. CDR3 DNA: TGTGCCAGCAGCTTGGAGCAGGGGGCCTACACTGAAGCTTTCTTT.

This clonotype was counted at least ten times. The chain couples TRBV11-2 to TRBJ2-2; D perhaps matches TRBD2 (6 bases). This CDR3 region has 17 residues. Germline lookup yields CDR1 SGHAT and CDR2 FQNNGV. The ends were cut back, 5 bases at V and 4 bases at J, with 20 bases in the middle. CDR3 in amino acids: CASSNLRGGPGTGELFF. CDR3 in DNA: TGTGCCAGCAGCAACTTGCGGGGAGGCCCGGGCACCGGGGAGCTGTTTTTT.

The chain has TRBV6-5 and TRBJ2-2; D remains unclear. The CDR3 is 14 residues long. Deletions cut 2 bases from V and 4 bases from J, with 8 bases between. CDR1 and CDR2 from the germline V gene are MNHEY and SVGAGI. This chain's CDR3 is CASSYMMVTGELFF. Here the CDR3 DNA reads TGTGCCAGCAGTTACATGATGGTCACCGGGGAGCTGTTTTTT.

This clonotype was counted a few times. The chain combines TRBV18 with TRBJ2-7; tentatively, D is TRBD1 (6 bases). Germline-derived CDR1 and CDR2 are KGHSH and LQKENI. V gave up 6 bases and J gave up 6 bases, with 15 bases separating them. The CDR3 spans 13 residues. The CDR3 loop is CASSHSRQAEQYF. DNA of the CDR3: TGTGCCAGCTCGCATTCTCGACAGGCCGAGCAGTACTTC.

CDR3 nucleotide sequence: TGCGCCAGCAGCTTGGACCGGGACTACCAAGAGACCCAGTACTTC. Translation gives CASSLDRDYQETQYF. V gene TRBV5-1 combines with J gene TRBJ2-5; perhaps TRBD2 as D (6 bases). The CDR3 loop spans 15 amino acids. Looked up from germline, CDR1 is SGHRS and CDR2 is YFSETQ. Trimming removed 0 bases at V and 0 bases at J, with 9 bases between.

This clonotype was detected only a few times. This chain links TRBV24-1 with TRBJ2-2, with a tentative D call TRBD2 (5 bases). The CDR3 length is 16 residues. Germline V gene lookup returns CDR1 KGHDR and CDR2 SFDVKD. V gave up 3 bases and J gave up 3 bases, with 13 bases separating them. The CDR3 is CATSDPRTDYTGELFF. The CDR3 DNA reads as TGTGCCACCAGTGATCCCAGGACGGACTACACCGGGGAGCTGTTTTTT.

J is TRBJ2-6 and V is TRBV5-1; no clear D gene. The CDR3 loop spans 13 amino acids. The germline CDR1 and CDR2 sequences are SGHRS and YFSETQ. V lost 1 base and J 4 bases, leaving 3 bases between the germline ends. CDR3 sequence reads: CASSLKGANVLTF. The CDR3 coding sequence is TGCGCCAGCAGCTTGAAGGGGGCCAACGTCCTGACTTTC.